Below are 17 T cell receptor beta chains sequenced from a single sample in a study of blood T cell repertoires in COVID-19. The table came from immunoSEQ multiplex PCR; TCRdb's copy has only in-frame clones and leaves some out. In the table there are about 99,000 clones, approximately 88% of which are singletons. Sample: peripheral blood. Every receptor here comes from a woman aged 60-70 years with acute or convalescent COVID-19.

The J gene is TRBJ1-5, the V gene TRBV9, with 7 bases matching TRBD1. The CDR3 covers 15 residues. Germline CDR1 and CDR2: SGDLS and YYNGEE. The V gene end was trimmed by 4 bases and the J gene end by 5 bases; junction bases not matched to a gene: 9. The CDR3 reads CASSLTGEVYQPQHF. The CDR3 DNA reads TGTGCCAGCAGCCTTACAGGGGAAGTCTATCAGCCCCAGCATTTT. The full variable domain, in which reference TRBV9 and TRBJ1-5 provide the parts outside the CDR3, is DSGVTQTPKHLITATGQRVTLRCSPRSGDLSVYWYQQSLDQGLQFLIQYYNGEERAKGNILERFSAQQFPDLHSELNLSSLELGDSALYFCASSLTGEVYQPQHFGDGTRLSIL.

Here the CDR3 DNA reads TGTGCCAGCAGCCAAGTTGGAGGTGGACAAGAGACCCAGTACTTC. Amino acids: CASSQVGGGQETQYF. The gene calls are TRBV3-1 (or the pseudogene TRBV3-2) and TRBJ2-5; D possibly corresponds to TRBD2 (5 bases). The CDR3 spans 15 residues. V dropped 1 base and J dropped 2 bases, with 11 bases sitting between them. From germline, CDR1 is LGHDT and CDR2 YNNKEL (reference sequence).

The chain carries TRBV28 and TRBJ1-2, with TRBD1 matching over 7 bases. V lost 6 bases, J lost 1 base, and 5 bases stayed unmatched. Germline CDR1 reads MDHEN; CDR2 reads SYDVKM. This CDR3 region has 14 residues. CDR3 nucleotide sequence: TGTGCCAGCAGATTCCAGGGGGGTAACTATGGCTACACCTTC. Encoded protein: CASRFQGGNYGYTF.

This clone has a single count. The chain is built from TRBV6-5 and TRBJ1-5, with D possibly matching TRBD1 (5 bases). V lost 4 bases, J lost 4 bases, and 14 bases lay in between. Germline CDR1 is MNHEY and CDR2 is SVGAGI. The length of the CDR3 is 15 residues. CDR3 sequence reads: CASSLISGSNQPQHF. The CDR3 region has the DNA TGTGCCAGCAGTTTAATCTCAGGGTCGAATCAGCCCCAGCATTTT.

The V gene is TRBV21-1, the J gene TRBJ1-1. TRBV21-1 is a listed pseudogene. The CDR3 runs 13 residues. Here the CDR3 DNA reads TGTGCCACCCGGGTAAGGGAGGGGCCAAAAGCTTTCTTT. Residues: CATRVREGPKAFF.

V gene TRBV7-9 combines with J gene TRBJ1-2, with D perhaps TRBD1 (6 bases). CDR1 and CDR2 from the germline V gene are SEHNR and FQNEAQ (reference sequence). The CDR3 is made up of 13 amino acids. Trimming pared 3 bases from V and 6 bases from J, leaving 11 bases between. CDR3 nucleotide sequence: TGTGCCAGCAGCTTTCAGGGGTCCAATGGCTACACCTTC. The encoded protein is CASSFQGSNGYTF.

A single count supports this clone. The chain carries TRBV28 and TRBJ2-1; 13 nucleotides align to TRBD2. This CDR3 contains 16 residues. CDR1 is MDHEN, CDR2 SYDVKM, per germline. V gave up 5 bases and J gave up 10 bases; unmatched junction bases: 11. CDR3 DNA: TGTGCCAGCAGTCGACCGGGACTAGCGGGACGGGGGGAGCAGTTCTTC. It yields the protein CASSRPGLAGRGEQFF.

This chain uses TRBV28 with TRBJ1-5; D is possibly TRBD1 (5 bases). This CDR3 is built from 17 residues. Germline V gene lookup returns CDR1 MDHEN and CDR2 SYDVKM. V was trimmed by 2 bases and J by 3 bases, leaving 17 bases between them. The CDR3 reads CASSLGQGAKPNQPQHF. For the CDR3, the DNA is TGTGCCAGCAGTTTAGGGCAGGGCGCCAAACCCAATCAGCCCCAGCATTTT. Complete variable domain (other parts from reference TRBV28 and TRBJ1-5): DVKVTQSSRYLVKRTGEKVFLECVQDMDHENMFWYRQDPGLGLRLIYFSYDVKMKEKGDIPEGYSVSREKKERFSLILESASTNQTSMYLCASSLGQGAKPNQPQHFGDGTRLSIL.

This clone was seen a handful of times. One end of the junction is discordant with germline, which a read error may explain. This chain links TRBV7-7 with TRBJ2-3, with 8 bases identical to TRBD2. CDR3 length: 16 residues. Germline-derived CDR1 and CDR2 are SSHAT and FNYEAQ (reference sequence). Here the CDR3 reads CASSPTSVPGPDTQYF. Written as DNA, the CDR3 is TGTGCTAGCAGCCCGACTAGCGTCCCGGGACCAGATACGCAGTATTTT.

The V gene is TRBV9, the J gene TRBJ1-1; D not certain. V lost 0 bases and J lost 1, with 7 bases in between. CDR3 length equals 14 residues. Per the germline V gene, CDR1 is SGDLS and CDR2 is YYNGEE. The CDR3 region is CASSVEQSNTEAFF. DNA of the CDR3: TGTGCCAGCAGCGTAGAACAGTCGAACACTGAAGCTTTCTTT.

The chain couples TRBV3-1 (or the pseudogene TRBV3-2) to TRBJ2-3, with 9 bases aligning to TRBD2. CDR1 is LGHDT, CDR2 YNNKEL, per germline (reference sequence). The CDR3 covers 16 residues. V dropped 4 bases and J dropped 0; count of bases not matched to a gene: 5. The CDR3, as DNA: TGTGCCAGCAGCCCCCTAGCGGGGACTAGCACAGATACGCAGTATTTT. Translation gives CASSPLAGTSTDTQYF.

The chain links TRBV6-2 or TRBV6-3 to TRBJ1-5, with D hard to call. Germline lookup yields CDR1 MNHEY and CDR2 SVGEGT. V was cut by 6 bases and J by 7 bases, with 19 bases left in between. The CDR3 loop spans 15 amino acids. The CDR3 nucleotides are TGTGCCAGCAGCCTCCAGGCCGGATTATGGCAGCCCCAGCATTTT. Translation: CASSLQAGLWQPQHF.

V is TRBV2 and J is TRBJ1-1; TRBD1 might be the D (6 bases). The V end lost 6 bases, the J end lost 1 base, and 15 bases lay between the germline ends. Looked up from germline, CDR1 is SNHLY and CDR2 is FYNNEI. The CDR3 is 15 residues long. The CDR3 sequence: CASREQGIANTEAFF. CDR3 nucleotide sequence: TGTGCCAGCAGGGAGCAGGGGATCGCGAACACTGAAGCTTTCTTT.

DNA for the CDR3: TGCGCCAGCAGCTTGGATAGTACAGGCCAGGGAAACACCATATATTTT. Translation: CASSLDSTGQGNTIYF. V usage is TRBV5-1 and J usage is TRBJ1-3; D might be TRBD1 (5 bases). There are 16 residues in the CDR3. Trimming removed 0 bases from V and 4 bases from J, with 14 bases in between. Germline V gives CDR1 SGHRS, CDR2 YFSETQ. The full variable domain, its missing parts supplied by reference TRBV5-1 and TRBJ1-3, is KAGVTQTPRYLIKTRGQQVTLSCSPISGHRSVSWYQQTPGQGLQFLFEYFSETQRNKGNFPGRFSGRQFSNSRSEMNVSTLELGDSALYLCASSLDSTGQGNTIYFGEGSWLTVV.

The chain recombines TRBV20-1 with TRBJ2-7; 11 bases are a match to TRBD2. CDR3 length equals 15 residues. Germline CDR1 reads DFQATT; CDR2 reads SNEGSKA (reference sequence). J lost 0 bases, V lost 3 bases, and 4 bases had no gene match. The CDR3 nucleotides are TGCAGTGCTAGTGGACTAGCGGGTAGCTCCTACGAGCAGTACTTC. It translates to CSASGLAGSSYEQYF.

The rearrangement uses TRBV28 and TRBJ1-4; possible D gene TRBD1, 6 bases. The ends were cut back, 7 bases at V and 8 bases at J, with 17 bases in the middle. There are 14 residues in the CDR3. The germline gives CDR1 MDHEN, CDR2 SYDVKM. The DNA for the CDR3 is TGTGCCAGCATTTCCCAGGGGATTCAGGAAAAACTGTTTTTT. It yields the protein CASISQGIQEKLFF.

V and J are TRBV28 and TRBJ2-5, with D possibly being TRBD2 (5 bases). The CDR3 has 16 residues. Germline V lookup: CDR1 MDHEN, CDR2 SYDVKM. Trimming shortened V by 5 bases and J by 4 bases, and 20 bases separated the two germline ends. Here the CDR3 DNA reads TGTGCCAGCAGTCCGACGTCGGGGTTGATTGGAGAGACCCAGTACTTC. It yields the protein CASSPTSGLIGETQYF.